The 9 T cell receptor beta chains in this list originate from one sample, sequenced in a study of blood T cell repertoires in COVID-19. Generated by immunoSEQ multiplex PCR, the TCRdb table keeps only in-frame clones and is missing some. The sample lists under 300,000 clones; roughly 79% were seen once. Sequencing used peripheral blood. Every receptor here comes from a woman in her fifties or sixties with active or convalescent COVID-19.

Many counts were recorded for this clone. V is TRBV19 and J is TRBJ1-1; TRBD1 is a possible D gene (6 bases). The CDR3 contains 14 residues. Germline CDR1 is LNHDA and CDR2 is SQIVND (reference sequence). V was cut by 7 bases and J by 1 base, with 13 bases left in between. DNA for the CDR3: TGTGCCAGTAAGAGGGGGGGGACGAACACTGAAGCTTTCTTT. It specifies CASKRGGTNTEAFF. Complete variable domain (other parts from reference TRBV19 and TRBJ1-1): DGGITQSPKYLFRKEGQNVTLSCEQNLNHDAMYWYRQDPGQGLRLIYYSQIVNDFQKGDIAEGYSVSREKKESFPLTVTSAQKNPTAFYLCASKRGGTNTEAFFGQGTRLTVV.

The rearrangement links TRBV14 to TRBJ2-7; 8 bases line up with TRBD1. Germline V gene lookup returns CDR1 SGHDN and CDR2 FVKESK. J was trimmed by 4 bases and V by 4 bases; bases with no gene match: 9. This CDR3 spans 15 amino acids. Written as DNA, the CDR3 is TGTGCCAGCAGCCCCCAACCGGACAGGGTATACGAGCAGTACTTC. Amino acids: CASSPQPDRVYEQYF. Full variable domain (missing parts from reference TRBV14 and TRBJ2-7): EAGVTQFPSHSVIEKGQTVTLRCDPISGHDNLYWYRRVMGKEIKFLLHFVKESKQDESGMPNNRFLAERTGGTYSTLKVQPAELEDSGVYFCASSPQPDRVYEQYFGPGTRLTVT.

This chain joins TRBV4-3 and TRBJ2-1, with D tentatively TRBD2 (6 bases). The germline V gene has CDR1 LGHNA and CDR2 YSLEER. There are 15 residues in the CDR3. Trimming removed 2 bases at V and 4 bases at J, with 12 bases between. This CDR3 is CASSQLSGTYNEQFF. The CDR3 bases are TGCGCCAGCAGCCAACTCTCCGGGACTTACAATGAGCAGTTCTTC.

V and J are TRBV18 and TRBJ2-2; TRBD1 is a possible D gene (5 bases). In germline, CDR1 is KGHSH, CDR2 LQKENI. The CDR3 is 15 residues long. V lost 3 bases and J lost 2, with 10 bases in between. The CDR3 DNA sequence: TGTGCCAGCTCACCCTCAGGGTTCAACACCGGGGAGCTGTTTTTT. Its translation is CASSPSGFNTGELFF.

The chain has TRBV24-1 and TRBJ2-7; 8 bases line up with TRBD1. The length of the CDR3 is 17 residues. CDR1 and CDR2 (germline): KGHDR, SFDVKD. With 4 bases clipped from V and 0 bases from J, the junction kept 10 bases outside the gene matches. CDR3 sequence reads: CATSDPPKGQASYEQYF. CDR3 DNA sequence: TGTGCCACCAGTGACCCGCCGAAGGGACAGGCCTCCTACGAGCAGTACTTC.

The chain joins TRBV3-1 (or the pseudogene TRBV3-2) to TRBJ2-4; 8 bases line up with TRBD1. Trimming took 0 bases from V and 5 from J; bases not matched to a gene: 12. Germline lookup yields CDR1 LGHDT and CDR2 YNNKEL (reference sequence). The CDR3 consists of 18 residues. CDR3 bases: TGTGCCAGCAGCCAAGATGCCCCCGGACAGGGCGATGAAAACATTCAGTACTTC. Translating gives CASSQDAPGQGDENIQYF.

This clone was counted between two and nine times. CDR3 loop: CAISEDSRGLNTEAFF. CDR3 DNA: TGTGCCATCAGTGAGGACAGTAGGGGTCTGAACACTGAAGCTTTCTTT. The chain is built from TRBV10-3 and TRBJ1-1, with a possible D match to TRBD1 (5 bases). V gave up 2 bases and J gave up 0 bases, with 13 bases separating them. This CDR3 has 16 residues. Germline V lookup: CDR1 ENHRY, CDR2 SYGVKD.

V is TRBV29-1 and J is TRBJ2-1; D perhaps matches TRBD2 (6 bases). CDR3 length equals 16 residues. The V gene's germline CDR1 is SQVTM and CDR2 ANQGSEA. Trimming took 1 base from V and 7 from J, leaving 20 bases between them. The CDR3 nucleotides are TGCAGCGTTGAAGGGGCTGAGGGACTCCTGACGAATGAGCAGTTCTTC. It yields the protein CSVEGAEGLLTNEQFF.

This rearrangement joins TRBV6-1 to TRBJ1-2; TRBD1 matches 7 bases. V lost 3 bases, J lost 5 bases, and 6 bases stayed unmatched. The CDR3 extends over 14 amino acids. The germline gives CDR1 MNHNS, CDR2 SASEGT. The CDR3 here is CASSDLGRGYGYTF. The CDR3, as DNA: TGTGCCAGCAGTGATTTAGGCAGGGGGTATGGCTACACCTTC.